One sample yielded the 4 T cell receptor beta chains listed below, sequenced in a study of T cell responses to AZD1222 COVID-19 vaccine. The repertoire was sequenced with immunoSEQ multiplex PCR; TCRdb's copy has only in-frame clones and lacks some. The sample includes about 110,000 clones, 70% to 90% of them seen just once. The sequencing here drew on peripheral blood, taken 28 days after the second AZD1222 dose. All receptors come from an adult who received the AZD1222 COVID-19 vaccine.

This clone was recorded a few times. This chain connects TRBV3-1 (or the pseudogene TRBV3-2) to TRBJ1-4, with 8 bases aligning to TRBD1. Germline lookup yields CDR1 LGHDT and CDR2 YNNKEL (reference sequence). The CDR3 covers 15 residues. Trimming at V came to 4 bases and at J to 8 bases, leaving 9 bases not matched to a gene. This CDR3 reads CASSRGQGSREKLFF. In DNA form, the CDR3 reads TGTGCCAGCAGCCGAGGACAGGGTAGTAGGGAAAAACTGTTTTTT.

This chain uses TRBV5-8 with TRBJ1-5; D unclear. The CDR3 runs to 12 residues. V was pared by 0 bases and J by 5 bases, with 3 bases between. From germline, CDR1 is SGHTS and CDR2 YDEGEE. The DNA for the CDR3 is TGTGCCAGCAGCTTGGGATATCAGCCCCAGCATTTT. This codes for CASSLGYQPQHF.

The V and J genes are TRBV7-2 and TRBJ1-1; D gene uncertain. The germline V and J ends were trimmed by 5 bases and 0 bases, with 7 bases remaining between them. Germline V gene lookup returns CDR1 SGHTA and CDR2 FQGNSA. The CDR3 contains 13 residues. The CDR3 DNA reads as TGTGCCAGCAGCATCCAGTTGAACACTGAAGCTTTCTTT. Translation gives CASSIQLNTEAFF.

The sample holds a few counts of this clone. The chain links TRBV6-5 to TRBJ1-2; weak D call: TRBD1 (6 bases). The CDR3 extends over 14 amino acids. V shed 2 bases and J shed 6 bases, with 13 bases lying between them. CDR1 is MNHEY, CDR2 SVGAGI, per germline. The CDR3, as DNA: TGTGCCAGCAGTTACCGGGGCAGGGGCGATGGCTACACCTTC. This translates into CASSYRGRGDGYTF.